This T cell receptor (beta chain) stems from a study of STAT5B mutations in CD4+ large granular lymphocyte leukemia. Study-level findings and limits: Compared with healthy controls (2/35), patient top clones favored TRBV06 (8/27). Without putative leukemic clones, patient CD4-sorted repertoires remained more clonal than healthy CD4+ repertoires.

About this clone itself: Its antigen is unidentified.

Trimming shortened V by 8 bases and J by 4 bases, and 20 bases separated the two germline ends. Germline V gene sequence: CDR1 KGHSH, CDR2 LQKENI. The length of the CDR3 is 15 residues. Measured with immunoSEQ multiplex PCR; TCRdb has only the in-frame clones, and not every one. This sample yields some 40,000 clones, of which about 81% are seen a single time; under 0.4% belongs to the top ten. This TCR came from a human donor in good health. The V call is TRBV18, the J call TRBJ1-2, with D unresolved. Material: CD4+ T cells from blood buffy coats. The chain's CDR3 is CASGPGRPDLYGYTF. CDR3 DNA sequence: TGTGCCAGCGGCCCGGGCCGTCCCGACCTCTATGGCTACACCTTC.